A single sample is the source of the 12 T cell receptor beta chains below, sequenced in a study of T cells in Graves' hyperthyroidism and ophthalmopathy. Amplification yielded TCR beta CDR3 regions, with RNA transcripts as the source. TCR CDR3 underwent first-round RT-PCR with the HTBI primer set. MiXCR, run by TCRdb on the multiplex PCR reads, gives a single entry per CDR3 protein. Of some 350,000 distinct CDR3 sequences in the sample, 15% to 18% were seen once. Sequencing was done on a sample of blood. These receptors all come from a woman between 18 and 29 years old with Graves' hyperthyroidism that later progressed to Graves' ophthalmopathy.

The chain is built from TRBV5-1 and TRBJ2-7, with 9 bases that match TRBD1. The CDR3 extends over 17 amino acids. The germline CDR1 and CDR2 sequences are SGHRS and YFSETQ. Germline trimming cut 1 base from V and 4 bases from J; bases unmatched to any gene: 12. CDR3 sequence: CASSLRSTGQGIYEQYF. CDR3 coding DNA: TGCGCCAGCAGCTTGCGTTCCACGGGACAGGGTATTTACGAGCAGTACTTC.

This sequence joins TRBV7-9 and TRBJ2-7, with D unclear. The CDR3 spans 13 residues. CDR1 SEHNR and CDR2 FQNEAQ come from the germline V gene (reference sequence). Trimming cost V 1 base and J 2 bases, with 6 bases left between them. In DNA, the CDR3 is TGTGCCAGCAGCTTAGAGGCCACCTACGAGCAGTACTTC. It codes for CASSLEATYEQYF.

J is TRBJ2-7 and V is TRBV4-3; 11 bases align to TRBD2. V trimming: 0 bases; J trimming: 2 bases; junction bases outside the gene matches: 3. In germline, CDR1 is LGHNA, CDR2 YSLEER. This CDR3 is 16 amino acids long. The CDR3 loop reads CASSQDLAGGPYEQYF. Written as DNA, the CDR3 is TGCGCCAGCAGCCAAGATCTAGCGGGAGGTCCCTACGAGCAGTACTTC.

The V gene is TRBV7-9, the J gene TRBJ2-1; tentative D call: TRBD1 (5 bases). The CDR3 sequence is 16 residues long. In germline, CDR1 is SEHNR, CDR2 FQNEAQ (reference sequence). Trimming removed 5 bases at V and 0 bases at J, with 14 bases between. The CDR3 loop is CASSPQVGVSYNEQFF. In DNA, the CDR3 is TGTGCCAGCAGCCCCCAAGTAGGGGTCTCCTACAATGAGCAGTTCTTC. Supplemented by reference TRBV7-9 and TRBJ2-1, the full variable domain reads DTGVSQNPRHKITKRGQNVTFRCDPISEHNRLYWYRQTLGQGPEFLTYFQNEAQLEKSRLLSDRFSAERPKGSFSTLEIQRTEQGDSAMYLCASSPQVGVSYNEQFFGPGTRLTVL.

The chain recombines TRBV9 with TRBJ2-1; D is possibly TRBD2 (5 bases). Germline values: CDR1 SGDLS, CDR2 YYNGEE. This CDR3 contains 13 residues. V lost 0 bases to trimming and J lost 7 bases, with 8 bases between them. The CDR3 protein is CASSVAGVNEQFF. The DNA of the CDR3 is TGTGCCAGCAGCGTAGCCGGGGTGAATGAGCAGTTCTTC.

V is TRBV19 and J is TRBJ2-3; D not certain. Trimming cost V 7 bases and J 0 bases, with 14 bases left between them. There are 15 residues in the CDR3. Germline V gene sequence: CDR1 LNHDA, CDR2 SQIVND (reference sequence). CDR3 DNA: TGTGCCAGTACCCCCATGGGTTCTAGCACAGATACGCAGTATTTT. Its translation: CASTPMGSSTDTQYF.

This clonotype was detected many times. The chain has TRBV6-1 and TRBJ2-1; TRBD2 matches 9 bases. The CDR3 spans 16 residues. V gave up 7 bases and J gave up 5 bases; unmatched junction bases: 12. Germline CDR1 reads MNHNS; CDR2 reads SASEGT. CDR3 DNA: TGTGCCAGCAACTCGTGGTCGGCTAGCGGGAACAATGAGCAGTTCTTC. Its protein product is CASNSWSASGNNEQFF.

The J gene is TRBJ2-1, the V gene TRBV7-9; D tentatively reads TRBD1 or TRBD2 (5 bases each). The CDR3 loop spans 14 amino acids. The germline V gene has CDR1 SEHNR and CDR2 FQNEAQ (reference sequence). The V gene lost 11 bases and the J gene lost 2 bases, with 16 bases spanning the gap. CDR3 loop: CAGRVGTAYNEQFF. The CDR3 nucleotides read TGTGCCGGTCGCGTGGGGACGGCCTACAATGAGCAGTTCTTC.

This clonotype was seen ten or more times. The V call is TRBV2, the J call TRBJ1-2, with 10 nucleotides matching TRBD1. Germline V gene data show CDR1 as SNHLY and CDR2 as FYNNEI. The length of the CDR3 is 15 residues. V gave up 6 bases and J gave up 7 bases; unmatched junction bases: 11. The DNA for the CDR3 is TGTGCCAGCAGCGATGACAGGGGGCTGGTATTTGGCTACACCTTC. This encodes CASSDDRGLVFGYTF.

This clonotype was detected ten times or more. The chain couples TRBV5-1 to TRBJ1-5; D perhaps matches TRBD1 (6 bases). The CDR3 is 13 amino acids. In germline, CDR1 is SGHRS, CDR2 YFSETQ. Trimming shortened V by 3 bases and J by 5 bases, and 9 bases separated the two germline ends. Written as DNA, the CDR3 is TGCGCCAGCAGCTCAGGGGCCGATCAGCCCCAGCATTTT. This sequence encodes CASSSGADQPQHF.

This sequence joins TRBV24-1 and TRBJ2-3; D is unclear. V was trimmed by 3 bases and J by 0 bases, leaving 9 bases between them. The CDR3 has 15 amino acids. In germline, CDR1 is KGHDR, CDR2 SFDVKD. The CDR3 DNA follows: TGTGCCACCAGTGATGTTTGGAATAGCACAGATACGCAGTATTTT. This codes for CATSDVWNSTDTQYF.

This clonotype was seen a handful of times. The rearrangement joins TRBV7-9 to TRBJ1-1, with a possible D match to TRBD1 (6 bases). The CDR3 is 15 residues long. V was cut by 7 bases and J by 5 bases, with 20 bases left in between. Looked up from germline, CDR1 is SEHNR and CDR2 is FQNEAQ (reference sequence). The CDR3 DNA follows: TGTGCCAGCAACAAATTACAGGGATTCGGGACTGAAGCTTTCTTT. This encodes CASNKLQGFGTEAFF.